The next 10 T cell receptor beta chains were all read from a single sample in a study of T cell responses to AZD1222 COVID-19 vaccine. Generated by immunoSEQ multiplex PCR, the TCRdb table keeps only in-frame clones and is missing some. The sample has around 190,000 clones, roughly nine tenths seen once; the top ten hold over 1.5%. Specimen: peripheral blood, collected 28 days after the second AZD1222 dose. These receptors all stem from an adult who received the AZD1222 COVID-19 vaccine.

The V call is TRBV12-5, the J call TRBJ1-5, with TRBD1 identical over 11 bases. The V gene end was trimmed by 5 bases and the J gene end by 5 bases; junction bases not matched to a gene: 5. In germline, CDR1 is LGHNT, CDR2 FRNRAP. This CDR3 comprises 15 residues. The CDR3 reads CASGLGTGGYQPQHF. The CDR3 DNA sequence: TGTGCTAGTGGTCTCGGGACAGGGGGTTATCAGCCCCAGCATTTT.

The rearrangement uses TRBV9 and TRBJ1-2; 11 nucleotides agree with TRBD1. Germline CDR1 SGDLS, CDR2 YYNGEE. The CDR3 consists of 15 residues. The junction had 7 bases not matched to a gene; V was cut back by 4 bases and J by 5 bases. Here the CDR3 reads CASSSHGTGGYGYTF. Here the CDR3 DNA reads TGTGCCAGCAGCTCCCACGGGACAGGGGGTTATGGCTACACCTTC. The full variable domain, its missing parts supplied by reference TRBV9 and TRBJ1-2, is DSGVTQTPKHLITATGQRVTLRCSPRSGDLSVYWYQQSLDQGLQFLIQYYNGEERAKGNILERFSAQQFPDLHSELNLSSLELGDSALYFCASSSHGTGGYGYTFGSGTRLTVV.

The chain combines TRBV6-5 with TRBJ1-1; no firm D call. CDR3 length: 14 residues. Trimming took off 3 bases at V and 1 base at J, with 9 bases between the two ends. Germline V gene sequence: CDR1 MNHEY, CDR2 SVGAGI. The chain's CDR3 is CASSYLGPNTEAFF. In nucleotides, the CDR3 is TGTGCCAGCAGTTATCTGGGTCCGAACACTGAAGCTTTCTTT.

The chain joins TRBV10-1 to TRBJ2-5, with 11 nucleotides matching TRBD2. There are 14 residues in the CDR3. V lost 6 bases to trimming and J lost 4 bases; unmatched junction nucleotides: 4. Germline loops: CDR1 WNHNN, CDR2 SYGVQD (reference sequence). The CDR3 spells CASSASGRRETQYF. Here the CDR3 DNA reads TGCGCCAGCAGCGCTAGCGGGAGGAGAGAGACCCAGTACTTC.

V usage is TRBV9 and J usage is TRBJ2-3; D possibly corresponds to TRBD2 (6 bases). V lost 3 bases, J lost 7 bases, and 15 bases lay in between. Germline CDR1 and CDR2: SGDLS and YYNGEE. The CDR3 has 14 residues. DNA for the CDR3: TGTGCCAGCAGCGACGGGACTGCCGAAAATACGCAGTATTTT. Its translation is CASSDGTAENTQYF. The full variable domain, with the rest looked up from reference TRBV9 and TRBJ2-3, is DSGVTQTPKHLITATGQRVTLRCSPRSGDLSVYWYQQSLDQGLQFLIQYYNGEERAKGNILERFSAQQFPDLHSELNLSSLELGDSALYFCASSDGTAENTQYFGPGTRLTVL.

For this clone: The sample has other DNA sequences that encode this CDR3 too. The J gene is TRBJ2-7, the V gene TRBV3-1 (or the pseudogene TRBV3-2); weak D call: TRBD2 (5 bases). CDR1 is LGHDT, CDR2 YNNKEL, per germline (reference sequence). V gave up 3 bases and J gave up 6 bases, with 6 bases separating them. CDR3 size: 11 residues. The CDR3 region is CASSQGVEQYF. The CDR3, as DNA: TGTGCCAGCAGCCAGGGAGTCGAGCAGTACTTC.

The rearrangement links TRBV7-9 to TRBJ2-7; possible D gene TRBD1, 6 bases. The length of the CDR3 is 15 residues. Germline lookup yields CDR1 SEHNR and CDR2 FQNEAQ (reference sequence). V lost 8 bases and J lost 3, with 20 bases in between. CDR3 in DNA: TGTGCCAGCGTCTTAGGTGCAGGGACATACTACGAGCAGTACTTC. Its translation is CASVLGAGTYYEQYF.

This clone came up once. The gene calls are TRBV19 and TRBJ2-7, with TRBD1 matching 12 bases. Germline assignment: CDR1 LNHDA and CDR2 SQIVND (reference sequence). The CDR3 consists of 18 residues. After removal of 5 bases from V and 3 bases from J, the junction contained 14 bases not matched to a gene. CDR3 in amino acids: CASSLRTGQGALIYEQYF. DNA of the CDR3: TGTGCCAGTAGTCTCCGTACGGGACAGGGGGCGCTAATCTACGAGCAGTACTTC.

The chain recombines TRBV29-1 with TRBJ2-2; TRBD1 aligns across 11 bases. The CDR3 covers 13 residues. V was clipped by 8 bases and J by 4 bases; unmatched bases: 3. The V gene's germline CDR1 is SQVTM and CDR2 ANQGSEA. The CDR3: CSTGTGGTGELFF. The CDR3 coding sequence is TGCAGCACCGGGACAGGGGGCACCGGGGAGCTGTTTTTT.

V and J are TRBV20-1 and TRBJ2-1; 9 bases map to TRBD1. The CDR3 contains 14 residues. Looked up from germline, CDR1 is DFQATT and CDR2 is SNEGSKA (reference sequence). The trim removed 3 bases at V and 3 bases at J, leaving 3 bases unmatched. CDR3: CSASGTGFYNEQFF. CDR3 coding DNA: TGCAGTGCTAGTGGGACAGGGTTCTACAATGAGCAGTTCTTC.